This T cell receptor beta chain was captured by sequencing in a study of control samples from healthy donors and cancer patients (dated by TCRdb to the early 2020s). The receptor library was made with the immunoSEQ multiplex PCR assay. This immuneACCESS table, as held by TCRdb, lists in-frame sequences with V and J called but not all clones. Of the missing ones, under half trace to an unresolved V gene in checked studies; the others have no known cause. The sample table shows 100,000 to 150,000 clones, and about 90% are seen once. Around 2% of the sample comes from the top ten. With respect to this clone: Its binding antigen is unknown. Qualities for individual bases were not recorded, and no much larger clone is one base off.

The V and J ends are trimmed by 0 bases and 5 bases, leaving 10 bases between them. The CDR3, from cysteine to phenylalanine, totals 14 residues. Just the 42-base CDR3 DNA is kept, in frame starting at base 1. The germline V gene (reference sequence) gives CDR1 as LGHDT and CDR2 as YNNKEL. Sequences were obtained from blood. The rearranged segments are TRBV3-1 (or the pseudogene TRBV3-2) and TRBJ1-2; confidence is insufficient to name the D gene. The TCR was taken from a man between 18 and 35 years old in good health. DNA sequence: TGTGCCAGCAGCCAAGACGTCACAAGTTATGGCTACACCTTC. This translates into CASSQDVTSYGYTF.